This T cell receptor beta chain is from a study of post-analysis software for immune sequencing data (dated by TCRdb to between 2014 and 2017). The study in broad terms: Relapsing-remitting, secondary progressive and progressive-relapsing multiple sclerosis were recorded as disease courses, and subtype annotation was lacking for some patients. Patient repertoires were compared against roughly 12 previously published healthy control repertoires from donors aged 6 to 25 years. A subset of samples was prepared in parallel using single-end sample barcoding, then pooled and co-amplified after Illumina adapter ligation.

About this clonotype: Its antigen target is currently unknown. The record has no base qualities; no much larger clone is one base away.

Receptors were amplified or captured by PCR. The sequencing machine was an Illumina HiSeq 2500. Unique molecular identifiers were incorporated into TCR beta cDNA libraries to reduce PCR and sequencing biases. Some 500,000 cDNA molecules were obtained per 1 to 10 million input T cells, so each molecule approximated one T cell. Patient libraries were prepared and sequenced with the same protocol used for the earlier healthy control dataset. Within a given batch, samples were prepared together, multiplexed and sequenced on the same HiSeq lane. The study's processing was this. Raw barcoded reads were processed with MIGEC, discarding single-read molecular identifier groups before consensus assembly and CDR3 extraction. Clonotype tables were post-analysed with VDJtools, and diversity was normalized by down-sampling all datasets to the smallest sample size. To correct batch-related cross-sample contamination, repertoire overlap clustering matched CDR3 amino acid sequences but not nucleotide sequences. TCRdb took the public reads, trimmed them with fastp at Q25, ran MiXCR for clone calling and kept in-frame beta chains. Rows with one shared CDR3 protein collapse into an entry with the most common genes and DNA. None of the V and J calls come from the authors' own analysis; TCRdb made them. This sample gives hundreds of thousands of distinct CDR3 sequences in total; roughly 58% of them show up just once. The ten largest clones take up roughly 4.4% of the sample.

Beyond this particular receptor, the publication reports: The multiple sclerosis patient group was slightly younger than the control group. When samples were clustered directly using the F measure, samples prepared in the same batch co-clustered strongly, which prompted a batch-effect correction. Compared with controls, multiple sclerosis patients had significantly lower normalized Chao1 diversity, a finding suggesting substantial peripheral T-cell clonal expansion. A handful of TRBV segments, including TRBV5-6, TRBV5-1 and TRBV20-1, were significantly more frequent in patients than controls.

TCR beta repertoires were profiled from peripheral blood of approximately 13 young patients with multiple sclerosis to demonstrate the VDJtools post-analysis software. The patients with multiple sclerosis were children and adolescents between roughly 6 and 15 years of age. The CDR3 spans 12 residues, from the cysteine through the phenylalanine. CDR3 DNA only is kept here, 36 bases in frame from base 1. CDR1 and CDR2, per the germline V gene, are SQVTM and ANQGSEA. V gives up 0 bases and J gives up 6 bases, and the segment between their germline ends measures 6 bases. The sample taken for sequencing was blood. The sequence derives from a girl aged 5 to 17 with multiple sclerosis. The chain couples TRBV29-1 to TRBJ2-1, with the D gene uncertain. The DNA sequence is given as TGCAGCGTTGAAGAGAAACGCAATGAGCAGTTCTTC. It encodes CSVEEKRNEQFF.